This T cell receptor beta chain was sequenced for a study of cytomegalovirus exposure and HLA in healthy donors. 13 Jbeta primers and 60 Vbeta primers were used for the PCR. The authors' processing: Some 12 million shared chains were among the 65 million to 85 million unique TCR beta chains that a later analysis counted. Repertoires were generated with immunoSEQ multiplex PCR, while TCRdb's copy carries only in-frame clones and drops some. The V and J calls and the clone size are those of that table, but D and trimming were determined from the DNA. The sample consists of about 130,000 clones, 65% to 85% of them appearing once. This clone turned up a few times. Its specificity is not known. Whole-study results and caveats: Per published accounts, TCR beta sequences correctly predicted the HLA-A and HLA-B alleles of most subjects. When a later analysis compared HLA-associated TCR beta chains with equally common others, the HLA-associated chains turned out to be more clonally expanded and to have lower generation probabilities.

Looked up from germline, CDR1 is SQVTM and CDR2 is ANQGSEA. The ends lost 3 bases at V and 0 bases at J; junction bases unmatched: 1. The CDR3 consists of 14 residues. The chain couples TRBV29-1 to TRBJ2-1; 8 bases fit TRBD2. This sequence originates from a man between 18 and 29 years old in good health and CMV-seropositive. The sequencing sample was made of PBMCs. CDR3 coding DNA: TGCAGCGTTGAGAGCGGGAGCTCCTACAATGAGCAGTTCTTC. This gives the protein CSVESGSSYNEQFF.